This entry describes one T cell receptor (beta chain). These data originate in a study of blood T cell repertoires in COVID-19. Study at large: Italy, Spain and the United States were the sources of the convalescent and acute COVID-19 samples. In each case, the material was cDNA or gDNA derived from T cells, B-cell-depleted T cells, or PBMCs.

Seattle's cohort entered during active infection and was followed longitudinally. The germline V gene encodes CDR1 SQVTM and CDR2 ANQGSEA. Trimming took 7 bases from V and 4 from J; bases not matched to a gene: 3. This CDR3 region has 11 residues. As originally analysed: For nucleated cells, counts were estimated from reference gene primer amplification. The repertoire was sequenced with immunoSEQ multiplex PCR; TCRdb's copy has only in-frame clones and lacks some. V, J and clone size derive from that table, while D and trimming were established from the DNA sequence. The sample yields approximately 140,000 clones, 85% to 90% seen once.

Sequenced: peripheral blood. The rearrangement joins TRBV29-1 to TRBJ2-5; 7 positions agree with TRBD2. This receptor was obtained from a man younger than 30 with COVID-19, enrolled during active disease. The CDR3: CSGTRSETQYF. For the CDR3, the DNA is TGCAGCGGGACTAGATCAGAGACCCAGTACTTC.